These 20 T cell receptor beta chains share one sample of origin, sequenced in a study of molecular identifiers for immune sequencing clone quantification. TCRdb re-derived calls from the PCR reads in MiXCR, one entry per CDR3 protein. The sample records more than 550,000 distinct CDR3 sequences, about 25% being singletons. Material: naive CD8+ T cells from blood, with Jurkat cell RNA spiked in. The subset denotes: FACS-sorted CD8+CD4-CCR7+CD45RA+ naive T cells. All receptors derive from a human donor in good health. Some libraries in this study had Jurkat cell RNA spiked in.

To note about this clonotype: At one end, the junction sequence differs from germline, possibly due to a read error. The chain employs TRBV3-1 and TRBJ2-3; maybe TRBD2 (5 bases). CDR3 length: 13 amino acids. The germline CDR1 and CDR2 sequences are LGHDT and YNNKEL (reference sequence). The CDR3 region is CASSQVSAPSKNF. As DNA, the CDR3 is TGTGCCAGCAGCCAAGTCTCCGCGCCTAGCAAAAATTTT.

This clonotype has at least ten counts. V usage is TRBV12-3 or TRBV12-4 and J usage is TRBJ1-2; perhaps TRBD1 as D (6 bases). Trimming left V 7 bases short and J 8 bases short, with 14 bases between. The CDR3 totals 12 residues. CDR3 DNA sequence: TGTGCCAGCACCCATGGAGGGGGAGGCTACACCTTC. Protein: CASTHGGGGYTF.

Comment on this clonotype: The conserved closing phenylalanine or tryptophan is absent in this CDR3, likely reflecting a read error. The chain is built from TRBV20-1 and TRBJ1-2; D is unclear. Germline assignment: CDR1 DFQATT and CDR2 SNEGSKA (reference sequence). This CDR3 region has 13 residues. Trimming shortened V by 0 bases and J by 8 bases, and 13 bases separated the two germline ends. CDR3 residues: CSARDLDFNGYTS. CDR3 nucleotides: TGCAGTGCTAGAGATCTCGACTTCAACGGCTACACCTCC.

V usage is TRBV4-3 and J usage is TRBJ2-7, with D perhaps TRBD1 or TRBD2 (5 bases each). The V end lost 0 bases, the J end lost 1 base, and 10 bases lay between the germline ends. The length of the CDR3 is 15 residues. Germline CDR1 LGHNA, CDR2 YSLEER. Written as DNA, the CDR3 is TGCGCCAGCAGCCAAGAAAGGGACCTATCCTACGAGCAGTACTTC. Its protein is CASSQERDLSYEQYF.

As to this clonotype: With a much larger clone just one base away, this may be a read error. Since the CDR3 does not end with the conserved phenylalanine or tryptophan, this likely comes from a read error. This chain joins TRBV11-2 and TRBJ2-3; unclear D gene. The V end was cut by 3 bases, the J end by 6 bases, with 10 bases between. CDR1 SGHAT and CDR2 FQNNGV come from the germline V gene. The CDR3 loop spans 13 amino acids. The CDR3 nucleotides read TGTGCCAGCAGCTTCAGTTCCGGGGATACGCAGTATCTT. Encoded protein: CASSFSSGDTQYL.

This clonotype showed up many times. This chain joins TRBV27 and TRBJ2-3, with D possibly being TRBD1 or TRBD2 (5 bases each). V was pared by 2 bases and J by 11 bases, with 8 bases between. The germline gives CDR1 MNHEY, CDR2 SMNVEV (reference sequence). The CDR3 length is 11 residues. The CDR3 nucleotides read TGTGCCAGCAGTTTAGGGACGAAGCAGTATTTT. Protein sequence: CASSLGTKQYF.

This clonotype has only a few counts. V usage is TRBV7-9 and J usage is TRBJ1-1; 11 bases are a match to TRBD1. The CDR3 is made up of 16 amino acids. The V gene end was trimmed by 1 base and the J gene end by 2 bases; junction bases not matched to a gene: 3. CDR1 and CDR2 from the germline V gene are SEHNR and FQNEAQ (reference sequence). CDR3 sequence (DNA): TGTGCCAGCAGCTTAGTAGGACAGGGGGCCAACACTGAAGCTTTCTTT. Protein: CASSLVGQGANTEAFF.

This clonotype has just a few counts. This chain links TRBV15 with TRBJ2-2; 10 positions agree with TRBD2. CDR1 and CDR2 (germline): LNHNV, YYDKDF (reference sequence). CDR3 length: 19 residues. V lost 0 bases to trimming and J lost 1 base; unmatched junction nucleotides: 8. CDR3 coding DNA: TGTGCCACCAGCAGAGACCTGGGACTAGCGAGACTGAACACCGGGGAGCTGTTTTTT. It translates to CATSRDLGLARLNTGELFF.

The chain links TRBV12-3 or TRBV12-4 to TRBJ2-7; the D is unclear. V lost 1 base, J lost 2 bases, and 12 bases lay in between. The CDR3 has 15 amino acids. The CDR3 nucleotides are TGTGCCAGCAGTTTAGGGGTTATTACTCCCTACGAGCAGTACTTC. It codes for CASSLGVITPYEQYF.

The CDR3, as DNA: TGTGCCAGCAGCTTGTCGGAGAGACCCTACGAGCAGTACTTC. Encoded protein: CASSLSERPYEQYF. This chain uses TRBV5-8 with TRBJ2-7; D gene ambiguous. The germline V and J ends were trimmed by 1 base and 2 bases, with 10 bases remaining between them. Germline loops: CDR1 SGHTS, CDR2 YDEGEE. CDR3 length: 14 residues. The variable domain in full, completed from reference TRBV5-8 and TRBJ2-7, reads EAGVTQSPTHLIKTRGQQATLRCSPISGHTSVYWYQQALGLGLQFLLWYDEGEERNRGNFPPRFSGRQFPNYSSELNVNALELEDSALYLCASSLSERPYEQYFGPGTRLTVT.

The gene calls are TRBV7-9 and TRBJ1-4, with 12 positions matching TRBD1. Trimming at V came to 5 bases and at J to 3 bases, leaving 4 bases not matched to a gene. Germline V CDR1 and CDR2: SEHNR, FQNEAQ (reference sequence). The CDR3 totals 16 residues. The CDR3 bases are TGTGCCAGCAGCGAGGGACAGGGGGCGGCTAATGAAAAACTGTTTTTT. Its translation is CASSEGQGAANEKLFF.

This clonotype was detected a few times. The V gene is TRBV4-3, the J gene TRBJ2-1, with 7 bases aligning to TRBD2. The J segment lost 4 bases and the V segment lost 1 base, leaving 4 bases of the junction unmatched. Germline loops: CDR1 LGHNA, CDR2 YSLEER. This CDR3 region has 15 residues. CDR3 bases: TGCGCCAGCAGCCAAGGAACAGCGGGATACAATGAGCAGTTCTTC. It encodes CASSQGTAGYNEQFF.

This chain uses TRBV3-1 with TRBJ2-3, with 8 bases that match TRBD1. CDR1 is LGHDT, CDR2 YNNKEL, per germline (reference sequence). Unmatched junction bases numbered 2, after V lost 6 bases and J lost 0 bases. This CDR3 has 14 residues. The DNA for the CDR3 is TGTGCCAGCAGGGGACAGGATAGCACAGATACGCAGTATTTT. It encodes CASRGQDSTDTQYF.

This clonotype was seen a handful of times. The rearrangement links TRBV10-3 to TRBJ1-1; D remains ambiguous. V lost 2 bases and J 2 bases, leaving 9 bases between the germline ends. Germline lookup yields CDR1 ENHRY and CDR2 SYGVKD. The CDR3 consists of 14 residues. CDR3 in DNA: TGTGCCATCAGTGAGGGCAGTACAAACACTGAAGCTTTCTTT. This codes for CAISEGSTNTEAFF.

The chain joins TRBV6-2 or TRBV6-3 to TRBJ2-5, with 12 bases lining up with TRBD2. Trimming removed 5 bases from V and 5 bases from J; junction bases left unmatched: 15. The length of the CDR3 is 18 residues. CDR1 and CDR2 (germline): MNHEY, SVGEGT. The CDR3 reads CASSPNGLAGTIRETQYF. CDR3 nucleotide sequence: TGTGCCAGCAGTCCCAACGGACTAGCGGGGACCATCCGGGAGACCCAGTACTTC.

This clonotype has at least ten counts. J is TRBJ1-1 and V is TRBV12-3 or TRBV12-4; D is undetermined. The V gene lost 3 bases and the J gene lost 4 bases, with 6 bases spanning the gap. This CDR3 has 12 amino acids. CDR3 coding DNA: TGTGCCAGCAGTTTTATTCTCACTGAAGCTTTCTTT. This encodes CASSFILTEAFF.

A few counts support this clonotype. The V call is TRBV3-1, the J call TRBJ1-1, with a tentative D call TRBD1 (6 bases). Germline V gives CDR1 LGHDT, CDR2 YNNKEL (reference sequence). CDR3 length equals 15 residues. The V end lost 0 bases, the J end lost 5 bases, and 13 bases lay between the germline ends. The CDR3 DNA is TGTGCCAGCAGCCAAGACGTGCCAAGGGGGACTGAAGCTTTCTTT. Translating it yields CASSQDVPRGTEAFF.

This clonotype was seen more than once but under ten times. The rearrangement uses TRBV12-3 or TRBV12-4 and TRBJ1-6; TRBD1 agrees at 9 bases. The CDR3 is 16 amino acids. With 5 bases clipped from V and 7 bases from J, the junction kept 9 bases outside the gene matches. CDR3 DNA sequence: TGTGCCAGCAGTCCCCATGGACAGGGGCCAAATTCACCCCTCCACTTT. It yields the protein CASSPHGQGPNSPLHF.

This CDR3 reads CASSRRDREEKLFF. Here the CDR3 DNA reads TGCGCCAGCAGCCGAAGGGACAGGGAAGAAAAACTGTTTTTT. This chain links TRBV5-1 with TRBJ1-4, with 9 bases identical to TRBD1. Germline CDR1 reads SGHRS; CDR2 reads YFSETQ. With V trimmed by 4 bases and J by 8 bases, 6 bases remained unmatched. CDR3 length equals 14 residues. Full variable domain (rest looked up from reference TRBV5-1 and TRBJ1-4): KAGVTQTPRYLIKTRGQQVTLSCSPISGHRSVSWYQQTPGQGLQFLFEYFSETQRNKGNFPGRFSGRQFSNSRSEMNVSTLELGDSALYLCASSRRDREEKLFFGSGTQLSVL.

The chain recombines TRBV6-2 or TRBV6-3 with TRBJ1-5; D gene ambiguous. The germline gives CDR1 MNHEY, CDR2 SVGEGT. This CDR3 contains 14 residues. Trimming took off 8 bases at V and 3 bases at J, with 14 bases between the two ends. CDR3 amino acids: CASGSDGYNQPQHF. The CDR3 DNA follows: TGTGCCAGCGGTTCCGACGGGTACAATCAGCCCCAGCATTTT.